These 26 T cell receptor beta chains were sequenced from one sample in a study of metastatic and nonmetastatic thyroid tumors. Thyroid surgery had not been preceded by any treatment in any patient. TCRdb re-analyzed the PCR reads through MiXCR. The sample consists of about 20,000 clones, about 23% of them appearing once. The specimen was blood. These receptors were taken from a male donor with papillary thyroid cancer or a benign thyroid nodule (not recorded which). Some clones in this sample may be carry-over from other donors' samples.

This clone was counted at least ten times. The chain couples TRBV29-1 to TRBJ2-7; 10 bases line up with TRBD1. Germline CDR1 SQVTM, CDR2 ANQGSEA. Unmatched junction bases numbered 10, after V lost 6 bases and J lost 5 bases. CDR3 length equals 14 residues. Here the CDR3 DNA reads TGCAGCGTGGATCCCGGGGACAGGGGAAACGAGCAGTACTTC. As protein: CSVDPGDRGNEQYF.

V usage is TRBV6-1 and J usage is TRBJ2-3; D call uncertain. The V and J ends lost 5 bases and 6 bases respectively, with 9 bases between them. The CDR3 spans 12 residues. Germline CDR1 and CDR2: MNHNS and SASEGT. This CDR3 reads CASSPVLDTQYF. CDR3 nucleotides: TGTGCCAGCAGTCCCGTTTTGGATACGCAGTATTTT.

This clone was counted ten times or more. The chain couples TRBV5-1 to TRBJ2-2, with 10 bases that match TRBD2. There are 17 residues in the CDR3. CDR1 is SGHRS and CDR2 is YFSETQ in the germline V gene. V shed 3 bases, J shed 4 bases, and the junction held 9 bases outside the gene matches. In DNA, the CDR3 is TGCGCCAGCAGCTCGGGGGTAGCGGGAGGAGGCACCGGGGAGCTGTTTTTT. Translated: CASSSGVAGGGTGELFF.

This clone was recorded many times. The J gene is TRBJ2-2, the V gene TRBV27; weak D call: TRBD1 (6 bases). CDR1 and CDR2 (germline): MNHEY, SMNVEV (reference sequence). There are 14 residues in the CDR3. V lost 6 bases and J lost 4, with 12 bases in between. The CDR3 nucleotides are TGTGCCAGCAGAATACAGGGCGGCACCGGGGAGCTGTTTTTT. Residues: CASRIQGGTGELFF.

This clone was detected ten times or more. The rearrangement joins TRBV11-1 to TRBJ1-4, with 7 bases lining up with TRBD1. Trimming at V came to 6 bases and at J to 10 bases, leaving 8 bases not matched to a gene. CDR1 and CDR2 (germline): SGHAT, FQDESV (reference sequence). This CDR3 is 13 amino acids long. CDR3 loop: CASRSSTGSKLFF. Here the CDR3 DNA reads TGTGCCAGCAGATCGTCGACAGGGTCAAAACTGTTTTTT.

V usage is TRBV28 and J usage is TRBJ2-7; TRBD2 might be the D (6 bases). This CDR3 has 12 residues. The V and J ends lost 4 bases and 6 bases respectively, with 10 bases between them. CDR1 is MDHEN and CDR2 is SYDVKM in the germline V gene. Here the CDR3 DNA reads TGTGCCAGCAGTTCGACGGGAGTCGAGCAGTACTTC. Its translation is CASSSTGVEQYF.

This clone has more than one count but fewer than ten. The chain links TRBV28 to TRBJ2-7, with 7 nucleotides matching TRBD2. Trimming cost V 6 bases and J 1 base; bases outside gene matches: 6. The CDR3 loop spans 14 amino acids. Germline V gene sequence: CDR1 MDHEN, CDR2 SYDVKM. The CDR3 DNA follows: TGTGCCAGCAGGGCCGGGACTACTTCCTACGAGCAGTACTTC. It encodes CASRAGTTSYEQYF.

Ten or more counts support this clone. The V gene is TRBV30, the J gene TRBJ1-2; 9 bases are a match to TRBD1. The V gene's germline CDR1 is GTSNPN and CDR2 SVGIG (reference sequence). V gave up 2 bases and J gave up 6 bases; unmatched junction bases: 7. The CDR3 totals 14 residues. CDR3: CAWSIFGQGNGYTF. CDR3 DNA sequence: TGTGCCTGGAGTATTTTTGGACAGGGGAATGGCTACACCTTC.

The chain joins TRBV24-1 to TRBJ2-1; no reliable D call. CDR1 and CDR2 from the germline V gene are KGHDR and SFDVKD. The CDR3 has 13 amino acids. V lost 3 bases, J lost 2 bases, and 4 bases lay in between. The CDR3 nucleotides are TGTGCCACCAGTGATCATACCTACAATGAGCAGTTCTTC. It yields the protein CATSDHTYNEQFF.

This clone was seen at least ten times. The rearrangement joins TRBV28 to TRBJ2-3, with D possibly matching TRBD2 (6 bases). Per the germline V gene, CDR1 is MDHEN and CDR2 is SYDVKM. This CDR3 has 16 amino acids. Trimming removed 7 bases at V and 0 bases at J, with 17 bases between. The CDR3 bases are TGTGCCAGCACCCAAAGCGGGCGGGGCAGCACAGATACGCAGTATTTT. Its protein product is CASTQSGRGSTDTQYF.

Comment on this clone: One end of the junction varies from germline; a read error may be responsible. The chain uses TRBV5-1 and TRBJ1-6, with 8 bases identical to TRBD1. This CDR3 has 17 residues. Germline loops: CDR1 SGHRS, CDR2 YFSETQ. The chain's CDR3 is CASRDRDRSSYNSPIHF. The CDR3 nucleotides read TGCGCCAGCAGAGACCGGGACAGGAGCTCCTATAATTCACCCATCCACTTT.

This clone was seen ten or more times. The chain employs TRBV4-1 and TRBJ1-1, with D possibly being TRBD1 (5 bases). Trimming pared 0 bases from V and 12 bases from J, leaving 11 bases between. This CDR3 contains 12 residues. CDR1 is MGHRA, CDR2 YSYEKL, per germline. The CDR3 DNA reads as TGCGCCAGCAGCCAAGATCTTGGGGGGACTTTCTTT. Residues: CASSQDLGGTFF.

This clone has a count of ten or more. This chain links TRBV11-2 with TRBJ2-3; 10 bases agree with TRBD2. The V gene's germline CDR1 is SGHAT and CDR2 FQNNGV. V gave up 4 bases and J gave up 6 bases; unmatched junction bases: 10. The CDR3 covers 16 residues. CDR3 nucleotide sequence: TGTGCCAGCAGCTCCGATCGGGCTAGCGGGAGTGATACGCAGTATTTT. This encodes CASSSDRASGSDTQYF. The entire variable domain, with the rest obtained from reference TRBV11-2 and TRBJ2-3, is as follows: EAGVAQSPRYKIIEKRQSVAFWCNPISGHATLYWYQQILGQGPKLLIQFQNNGVVDDSQLPKDRFSAERLKGVDSTLKIQPAKLEDSAVYLCASSSDRASGSDTQYFGPGTRLTVL.

This clone was detected many times. This chain links TRBV6-1 with TRBJ1-4; D unresolved. Germline V CDR1 and CDR2: MNHNS, SASEGT. V shed 5 bases and J shed 1 base, with 11 bases lying between them. The length of the CDR3 is 15 residues. CDR3 bases: TGTGCCAGCAGTCCTTTCTCAGGAACTAATGAAAAACTGTTTTTT. Its protein product is CASSPFSGTNEKLFF.

This clone has a count of ten or more. J is TRBJ1-1 and V is TRBV11-2; D unresolved. From germline, CDR1 is SGHAT and CDR2 FQNNGV. V was trimmed by 2 bases and J by 11 bases, leaving 9 bases between them. This CDR3 spans 11 amino acids. CDR3 coding DNA: TGTGCCAGCAGCTTACGTAATAGCGCTTTCTTT. It encodes CASSLRNSAFF.

This clone was counted many times. The gene calls are TRBV7-9 and TRBJ2-1; TRBD2 might be the D (6 bases). This CDR3 is 17 amino acids long. V dropped 1 base and J dropped 0 bases, with 13 bases sitting between them. Germline V gene data show CDR1 as SEHNR and CDR2 as FQNEAQ (reference sequence). CDR3 region: CASSLEGPGSSYNEQFF. The CDR3 bases are TGTGCCAGCAGCTTAGAGGGACCCGGGAGCTCCTACAATGAGCAGTTCTTC.

This clone was observed at least ten times. V and J are TRBV9 and TRBJ2-5; no reliable D call. The CDR3 spans 13 residues. Germline V gene sequence: CDR1 SGDLS, CDR2 YYNGEE. The germline V and J ends were trimmed by 0 bases and 7 bases, with 10 bases remaining between them. Here the CDR3 DNA reads TGTGCCAGCAGCGTAGTACTTTCAGGGACCCAGTACTTC. As protein: CASSVVLSGTQYF.

The rearrangement joins TRBV6-4 to TRBJ2-7; 8 nucleotides line up with TRBD2. CDR3 length: 15 residues. Germline V gives CDR1 MRHNA, CDR2 SNTAGT. V lost 4 bases and J lost 6; bases outside the gene matches: 11. Here the CDR3 reads CASSVGAGAYSEQYF. CDR3 nucleotides: TGTGCCAGCAGTGTTGGAGCGGGAGCCTACAGCGAGCAGTACTTC.

This clone was recorded many times. The same CDR3 arises from other DNA sequences in this sample as well. The rearrangement links TRBV3-1 to TRBJ2-7, with 8 bases identical to TRBD2. The CDR3 spans 16 residues. Trimming at V came to 4 bases and at J to 4 bases, leaving 12 bases not matched to a gene. Germline V gene lookup returns CDR1 LGHDT and CDR2 YNNKEL (reference sequence). In DNA form, the CDR3 reads TGTGCCAGCAGCCGCGGGACTAGTCAATCGGTGTACGAGCAGTACTTC. Its translation: CASSRGTSQSVYEQYF.

This clone was recorded at least ten times. A read error may account for a junction end that differs from germline. The chain is built from TRBV28 and TRBJ2-5, with 7 nucleotides matching TRBD1. The CDR3 is 12 amino acids. Germline CDR1 is MDHEN and CDR2 is SYDVKM. DNA of the CDR3: TGTGCCGGCAGTACAGGGGAAGAGACCCAGTACTTC. Residues: CAGSTGEETQYF.

This clone occurred many times. This sequence joins TRBV27 and TRBJ2-1, with 7 bases fitting TRBD2. CDR3 size: 15 residues. V dropped 5 bases and J dropped 4; count of bases not matched to a gene: 8. Germline V gene data show CDR1 as MNHEY and CDR2 as SMNVEV (reference sequence). CDR3 amino acids: CASSQLASGYNEQFF. DNA for the CDR3: TGTGCCAGCAGTCAACTAGCTAGCGGTTACAATGAGCAGTTCTTC.

In this sample, this clone turned up many times. The V and J genes are TRBV28 and TRBJ1-1; tentatively, D is TRBD1 (5 bases). The CDR3 spans 13 residues. The germline V gene encodes CDR1 MDHEN and CDR2 SYDVKM. Trimming removed 5 bases from V and 10 bases from J, with 17 bases in between. The CDR3 loop is CASSAGRGMVAFF. As DNA, the CDR3 is TGTGCCAGCAGTGCAGGGCGGGGGATGGTAGCTTTCTTT.

The chain couples TRBV9 to TRBJ1-2, with 7 bases lining up with TRBD1. J lost 8 bases, V lost 2 bases, and 3 bases had no gene match. This CDR3 region has 12 residues. CDR1 and CDR2 from the germline V gene are SGDLS and YYNGEE. The CDR3 DNA is TGTGCCAGCAGCGTCAGGGGGGGGGGCTACACCTTC. Translating it yields CASSVRGGGYTF.

The V and J genes are TRBV12-1 and TRBJ2-6; the table's D call, TRBD1, has no DNA check behind it. TRBV12-1 is a recognized pseudogene. The CDR3 has 18 amino acids. The CDR3 sequence is CASSFAGTGGIGANVLTF. In DNA, the CDR3 is TGTGCCAGCAGCTTCGCCGGGACAGGGGGGATAGGGGCCAACGTCCTGACTTTC.

This clone was counted a few times. This chain joins TRBV6-4 and TRBJ2-6; D might be TRBD1 (5 bases). V was clipped by 7 bases and J by 4 bases, with 14 bases between them. The length of the CDR3 is 15 residues. CDR1 and CDR2 from the germline V gene are MRHNA and SNTAGT. CDR3 sequence reads: CASMTDLSGANVLTF. In DNA form, the CDR3 reads TGTGCCAGCATGACAGACCTCTCCGGGGCCAACGTCCTGACTTTC.

This clone was counted a few times. The chain uses TRBV6-1 and TRBJ2-7; no clear D. Germline CDR1 reads MNHNS; CDR2 reads SASEGT. The germline V and J ends were trimmed by 7 bases and 5 bases, with 15 bases remaining between them. This CDR3 contains 13 residues. CDR3 sequence (DNA): TGTGCCAGCACTCGGACGATATGGGACGAGCAGTACTTC. This translates into CASTRTIWDEQYF.